These T cell receptor beta chains were read from a single sample in a study of ipilimumab plus nivolumab after autologous stem cell transplantation. The table came from immunoSEQ multiplex PCR; TCRdb's copy has only in-frame clones and leaves some out. The sample lists 20,000 to 30,000 clones; about 82% were seen once. Source: PBMCs, taken in a trial of ipilimumab plus nivolumab as post-transplant consolidation. The receptors here all came from a male donor with diffuse large B-cell lymphoma. Each CDR3 is given with its conserved first and last residue. Fields, in order: D gene, clone size, V gene, J gene, CDR3 protein. A D gene is named only where the DNA matches it firmly. Rows may omit the clone size; those that give it use once, few, many or a size class.

TRBD2	-	TRBV19	TRBJ2-3	CASSIAASGDTDTQYF
-	-	TRBV7-9	TRBJ1-3	CASSRELSGNTIYF
-	-	TRBV19	TRBJ2-7	CASSIISWSYEQYF
-	few	TRBV13	TRBJ1-4	CASSFRDEKLFF
-	-	TRBV5-1	TRBJ2-6	CASSLESGANVLTF
-	-	TRBV4-2	TRBJ2-7	CASSQDRTDYEQYF
-	-	TRBV5-6	TRBJ1-2	CASSLRNYGYTF
-	-	TRBV7-9	TRBJ1-2	CASSSADRPANGYTF
-	-	TRBV19	TRBJ2-5	CASRSPGETQYF
-	-	TRBV15	TRBJ1-2	CATSRDLGGGGGYTF
-	-	TRBV5-1	TRBJ1-3	CASSLAPVDGNTIYF
TRBD1	-	TRBV5-1	TRBJ2-1	CASSSDNRGNEQFF
TRBD1	-	TRBV2	TRBJ2-7	CASSGDRDSYEQYF
TRBD1	-	TRBV6-1	TRBJ1-2	CASTEIGTGLSGYTF
-	-	TRBV4-1	TRBJ1-3	CASSQDPINSANTIYF
-	-	TRBV11-2	TRBJ2-1	CASSSTLEQFF
TRBD1	once	TRBV7-2	TRBJ2-7	CASSLTPGQTYEQYF
-	-	TRBV10-1	TRBJ2-7	CATPWGLWAEQYF
-	-	TRBV6-4	TRBJ2-3	CASSDSWGTDTQYF
TRBD1	-	TRBV11-2	TRBJ2-7	CASSSRQGFEQYF
-	-	TRBV6-1	TRBJ1-5	CASGGAQPQHF
-	-	TRBV7-2	TRBJ2-7	CASSLGHASYEQYF
TRBD2	-	TRBV29-1	TRBJ2-3	CSVEKAGGFTDTQYF
-	few	TRBV5-1	TRBJ2-3	CASSLVGTSTDTQYF
TRBD1	-	TRBV30	TRBJ2-1	CAFWAETGAFF
-	-	TRBV7-2	TRBJ2-5	CASSIRRGETQYF
TRBD1	-	TRBV23-1	TRBJ2-1	CASSQPPSDRGSEQFF
TRBD2	-	TRBV27	TRBJ2-3	CASSPRLAGGPDTQYF
TRBD2	-	TRBV7-3	TRBJ2-1	CASSLPLQRPGGGAKDEQFF